The 24 T cell receptor beta chains below were found in one sample sequenced in a study of blood T cell repertoires in COVID-19. The assay was immunoSEQ multiplex PCR, and TCRdb's table has in-frame clones only and misses some. The repertoire holds about 150,000 clones, with 80% to 90% as singletons. The sequenced sample consisted of peripheral blood. These receptors originate from a woman aged 60-70 years with active COVID-19.

The rearrangement joins TRBV28 to TRBJ2-7; 12 nucleotides align to TRBD2. The CDR3 consists of 16 residues. Germline CDR1 is MDHEN and CDR2 is SYDVKM. Trimming cost V 4 bases and J 7 bases; bases outside gene matches: 11. CDR3 coding DNA: TGTGCCAGCAGTTCCCCGCTAGCGGGAGGGCCGGGGGAGCAGTACTTC. Its translation: CASSSPLAGGPGEQYF.

The chain employs TRBV7-3 and TRBJ2-2, with D possibly TRBD1 on 5 matching bases. Germline CDR1 is SGHTA and CDR2 is FQGTGA. The CDR3 contains 16 residues. V lost 0 bases, J lost 1 base, and 9 bases lay in between. The CDR3 region is CASSLTPTGNTGELFF. CDR3 DNA sequence: TGTGCCAGCAGCTTAACCCCCACAGGGAACACCGGGGAGCTGTTTTTT.

V and J are TRBV28 and TRBJ2-1, with D maybe TRBD1 (6 bases). Germline V lookup: CDR1 MDHEN, CDR2 SYDVKM. Trimming took 3 bases from V and 7 from J, leaving 16 bases between them. The CDR3 contains 15 residues. The CDR3 nucleotides are TGTGCCAGCAGTTTTCAGGGGTCGGCTGGGAATGAGCAGTTCTTC. It codes for CASSFQGSAGNEQFF. Combining the CDR3 with reference TRBV28 and TRBJ2-1 gives the whole variable domain DVKVTQSSRYLVKRTGEKVFLECVQDMDHENMFWYRQDPGLGLRLIYFSYDVKMKEKGDIPEGYSVSREKKERFSLILESASTNQTSMYLCASSFQGSAGNEQFFGPGTRLTVL.

The chain employs TRBV10-2 and TRBJ2-5; TRBD1 is a possible D gene (5 bases). The CDR3 sequence is 14 residues long. Trimming removed 7 bases at V and 2 bases at J, with 14 bases between. From germline, CDR1 is WSHSY and CDR2 SAAADI. The DNA of the CDR3 is TGCGCCAGCATGCTAGGGGTGGAACAAGAGACCCAGTACTTC. The encoded protein is CASMLGVEQETQYF.

The chain uses TRBV9 and TRBJ1-3; 7 positions agree with TRBD1. The CDR3 is 17 amino acids. CDR1 SGDLS and CDR2 YYNGEE come from the germline V gene. J was trimmed by 0 bases and V by 0 bases; bases with no gene match: 6. The CDR3, as DNA: TGTGCCAGCAGCGTAGCGGGGGACAGCCGCTCTGGAAACACCATATATTTT. This codes for CASSVAGDSRSGNTIYF.

A single count supports this clone. This chain links TRBV15 with TRBJ1-1; D uncertain. There are 15 residues in the CDR3. Germline values: CDR1 LNHNV, CDR2 YYDKDF (reference sequence). Trimming left V 3 bases short and J 4 bases short, with 15 bases between. The CDR3 spells CATSSPQRGITEAFF. CDR3 in DNA: TGTGCCACCAGCAGCCCCCAGAGAGGCATCACTGAAGCTTTCTTT.

The rearrangement uses TRBV11-3 and TRBJ2-2; D remains unclear. Per germline, CDR1 SGHNT and CDR2 YENEEA. Trimming took 6 bases from V and 5 from J, leaving 10 bases between them. The CDR3 totals 13 residues. Here the CDR3 DNA reads TGTGCCAGCAGTCCGACATATACCGGGGAGCTGTTTTTT. This sequence encodes CASSPTYTGELFF. Drawing the rest from reference TRBV11-3 and TRBJ2-2, the complete variable domain is EAGVVQSPRYKIIEKKQPVAFWCNPISGHNTLYWYLQNLGQGPELLIRYENEEAVDDSQLPKDRFSAERLKGVDSTLKIQPAELGDSAVYLCASSPTYTGELFFGEGSRLTVL.

The CDR3 protein is CAWTSHYGYTF. CDR3 nucleotides: TGTGCCTGGACTTCCCACTATGGCTACACCTTC. The chain combines TRBV30 with TRBJ1-2; D unclear. The germline gives CDR1 GTSNPN, CDR2 SVGIG (reference sequence). The CDR3 spans 11 residues. V was pared by 4 bases and J by 3 bases, with 6 bases between.

The chain recombines TRBV5-3 with TRBJ1-5; D ambiguous. TRBV5-3 is given ORF status, its function remaining uncertain. V lost 8 bases, J lost 5 bases, and 14 bases lay in between. CDR3 length equals 13 residues. The CDR3 sequence: CARRARTDQPQHF. The DNA for the CDR3 is TGTGCCAGGCGCGCACGGACTGATCAGCCCCAGCATTTT.

This clone has just a few counts. V and J are TRBV7-9 and TRBJ2-7, with a tentative D call TRBD2 (6 bases). This CDR3 region has 15 residues. V was cut by 1 base and J by 0 bases, with 10 bases left in between. Germline CDR1 and CDR2: SEHNR and FQNEAQ (reference sequence). The CDR3 sequence is CASSLGAGSSYEQYF. The CDR3 DNA reads as TGTGCCAGCAGCTTAGGGGCCGGGAGCTCCTACGAGCAGTACTTC. The variable domain in full, with the rest retrieved from reference TRBV7-9 and TRBJ2-7, is DTGVSQNPRHKITKRGQNVTFRCDPISEHNRLYWYRQTLGQGPEFLTYFQNEAQLEKSRLLSDRFSAERPKGSFSTLEIQRTEQGDSAMYLCASSLGAGSSYEQYFGPGTRLTVT.

J is TRBJ2-1 and V is TRBV28; 10 nucleotides match TRBD1. Looked up from germline, CDR1 is MDHEN and CDR2 is SYDVKM. The CDR3 is made up of 15 amino acids. After removal of 6 bases from V and 4 bases from J, the junction contained 6 bases not matched to a gene. DNA for the CDR3: TGTGCCAGCAGACCGGGGACAGGGGATTACAATGAGCAGTTCTTC. Translation: CASRPGTGDYNEQFF. Complete variable domain (other parts from reference TRBV28 and TRBJ2-1): DVKVTQSSRYLVKRTGEKVFLECVQDMDHENMFWYRQDPGLGLRLIYFSYDVKMKEKGDIPEGYSVSREKKERFSLILESASTNQTSMYLCASRPGTGDYNEQFFGPGTRLTVL.

The genes are TRBV7-2 and TRBJ2-7; 7 bases fit TRBD2. CDR1 and CDR2 from the germline V gene are SGHTA and FQGNSA. V lost 7 bases to trimming and J lost 0 bases; unmatched junction nucleotides: 9. CDR3 length equals 15 residues. The chain's CDR3 is CASTPAGPASYEQYF. The CDR3 nucleotides read TGTGCCAGCACCCCAGCGGGGCCAGCCTCCTACGAGCAGTACTTC.

The rearrangement uses TRBV3-1 (or the pseudogene TRBV3-2) and TRBJ2-7; a weak D match, TRBD2 (7 bases). Per the germline V gene, CDR1 is LGHDT and CDR2 is YNNKEL (reference sequence). There are 13 residues in the CDR3. Between the trimmed V and J ends, which lost 6 bases and 7 bases, there was a span of 16 bases. The CDR3 nucleotides read TGTGCCAGCAGGCGGGGGCCGGCGGGGGAGCAGTACTTC. It translates to CASRRGPAGEQYF.

The genes are TRBV21-1 and TRBJ2-1; TRBD2, as called in the table, went unchecked against the DNA. TRBV21-1 represents a pseudogene. This CDR3 comprises 15 residues. CDR3 residues: CASSARVRWYNEQFF. CDR3 coding DNA: TGTGCCAGCAGCGCCCGAGTGCGGTGGTACAATGAGCAGTTCTTC.

The chain couples TRBV4-2 to TRBJ2-3; 9 bases map to TRBD2. Germline trimming cut 0 bases from V and 5 bases from J; bases unmatched to any gene: 3. The CDR3 runs 15 residues. Germline loops: CDR1 LGHNA, CDR2 YNFKEQ. CDR3 protein: CASSQDGGRGDTQYF. CDR3 nucleotide sequence: TGTGCCAGCAGCCAAGATGGCGGGAGGGGAGATACGCAGTATTTT.

This clone came up many times. This chain joins TRBV7-9 and TRBJ1-1; 7 positions match TRBD1. CDR1 and CDR2 (germline): SEHNR, FQNEAQ (reference sequence). The CDR3 runs 15 residues. Trimming at V came to 0 bases and at J to 3 bases, leaving 4 bases not matched to a gene. DNA for the CDR3: TGTGCCAGCAGCTTAGCGTACCAGGGGGACACTGAAGCTTTCTTT. This gives the protein CASSLAYQGDTEAFF.

The sample holds one count of this clone. This chain joins TRBV4-3 and TRBJ2-5; TRBD1 is a possible D gene (6 bases). CDR1 is LGHNA and CDR2 is YSLEER in the germline V gene. V was clipped by 1 base and J by 1 base, with 7 bases between them. The CDR3 is made up of 14 amino acids. The CDR3 DNA follows: TGCGCCAGCAGCCAAGGGACAGCCCAAGAGACCCAGTACTTC. It encodes CASSQGTAQETQYF.

J is TRBJ2-7 and V is TRBV4-2; the D gene is possibly TRBD2 (6 bases). The V and J ends lost 4 bases and 3 bases respectively, with 16 bases between them. Germline V gene data show CDR1 as LGHNA and CDR2 as YNFKEQ. The CDR3 is 15 residues long. The CDR3 DNA sequence: TGTGCCAGCAGCCTTCTACGGGGAGGAGACTACGAGCAGTACTTC. Translated: CASSLLRGGDYEQYF.

The rearrangement uses TRBV4-1 and TRBJ2-2, with 9 bases that match TRBD2. The CDR3 totals 17 residues. CDR1 is MGHRA, CDR2 YSYEKL, per germline. The V and J ends lost 7 bases and 0 bases, in that order; junction bases with no gene match: 9. This chain's CDR3 is CASTGREGPSNTGELFF. The CDR3 coding sequence is TGCGCCAGCACGGGGCGGGAGGGACCCTCGAACACCGGGGAGCTGTTTTTT.

The chain employs TRBV5-6 and TRBJ2-7, with a possible D match to TRBD1 (6 bases). This CDR3 is 15 amino acids long. Germline V CDR1 and CDR2: SGHDT, YYEEEE. The V gene lost 1 base and the J gene lost 3 bases, with 14 bases spanning the gap. CDR3 protein: CASSLIAGQSYEQYF. As DNA, the CDR3 is TGTGCCAGCAGCTTGATTGCCGGACAGAGCTACGAGCAGTACTTC.

The chain couples TRBV6-2 or TRBV6-3 to TRBJ2-3, with TRBD2 matching 9 bases. Germline CDR1 is MNHEY and CDR2 is SVGEGT. The CDR3 consists of 16 residues. The junction had 9 bases not matched to a gene; V was cut back by 5 bases and J by 3 bases. The CDR3 DNA is TGTGCCAGCAGTGAGCCGGGACTAGCAGCTACAGATACGCAGTATTTT. Its protein is CASSEPGLAATDTQYF.

The gene calls are TRBV27 and TRBJ2-3; D possibly corresponds to TRBD1 (6 bases). CDR3 length: 14 residues. The V end lost 8 bases, the J end lost 2 bases, and 14 bases lay between the germline ends. Looked up from germline, CDR1 is MNHEY and CDR2 is SMNVEV (reference sequence). CDR3 DNA sequence: TGTGCCAGCCAAACGGGACACCACACAGATACGCAGTATTTT. Translation: CASQTGHHTDTQYF.

The chain links TRBV21-1 to TRBJ1-2; the table's D gene call, TRBD1, was not cross checked with the DNA. TRBV21-1 has pseudogene status. There are 19 residues in the CDR3. The CDR3 sequence is CASRKKDGRQGAPNYGYTF. CDR3 sequence (DNA): TGTGCCAGCAGAAAAAAAGACGGGAGACAGGGGGCGCCTAACTATGGCTACACCTTC.

This chain links TRBV3-1 (or the pseudogene TRBV3-2) with TRBJ1-1; D is undetermined. Germline CDR1 is LGHDT and CDR2 is YNNKEL (reference sequence). V was trimmed by 2 bases and J by 5 bases, leaving 18 bases between them. This CDR3 has 16 amino acids. As DNA, the CDR3 is TGTGCCAGCAGCCAACTCCCGGGTCTCGCGGGGACTGAAGCTTTCTTT. Protein sequence: CASSQLPGLAGTEAFF.